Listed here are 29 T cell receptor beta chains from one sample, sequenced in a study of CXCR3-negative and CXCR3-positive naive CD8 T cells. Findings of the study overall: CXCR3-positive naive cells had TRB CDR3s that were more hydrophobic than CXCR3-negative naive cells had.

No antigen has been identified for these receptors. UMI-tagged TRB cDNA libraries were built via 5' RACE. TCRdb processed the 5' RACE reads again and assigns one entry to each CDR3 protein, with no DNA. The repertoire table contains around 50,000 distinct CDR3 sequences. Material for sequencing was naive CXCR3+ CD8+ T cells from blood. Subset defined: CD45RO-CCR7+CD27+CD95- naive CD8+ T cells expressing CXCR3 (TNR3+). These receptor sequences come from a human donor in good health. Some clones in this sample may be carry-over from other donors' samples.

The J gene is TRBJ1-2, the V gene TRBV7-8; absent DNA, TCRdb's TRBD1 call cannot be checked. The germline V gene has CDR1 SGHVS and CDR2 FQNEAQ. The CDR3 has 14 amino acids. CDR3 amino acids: CASSFGAASTDYTF.

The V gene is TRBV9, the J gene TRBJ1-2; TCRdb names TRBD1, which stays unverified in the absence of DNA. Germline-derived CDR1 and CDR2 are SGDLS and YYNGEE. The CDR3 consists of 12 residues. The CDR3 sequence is CASSVPGPDYTF. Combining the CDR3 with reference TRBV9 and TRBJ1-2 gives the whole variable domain DSGVTQTPKHLITATGQRVTLRCSPRSGDLSVYWYQQSLDQGLQFLIQYYNGEERAKGNILERFSAQQFPDLHSELNLSSLELGDSALYFCASSVPGPDYTFGSGTRLTVV.

Here the CDR3 reads CASSQPTTRATNEKLFF. The chain uses TRBV23-1 and TRBJ1-4. TRBV23-1 is an open reading frame, and its role is uncertain. The CDR3 extends over 17 amino acids.

CDR3 amino acids: CASSGDRATYEQYF. This rearrangement joins TRBV13 to TRBJ2-7. The CDR3 is 14 amino acids. Germline V CDR1 and CDR2: PRHDT, FYEKMQ (reference sequence).

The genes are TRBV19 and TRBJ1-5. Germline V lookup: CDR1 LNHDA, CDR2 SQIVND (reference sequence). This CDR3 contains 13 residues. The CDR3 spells CASSIDRRGAQHF.

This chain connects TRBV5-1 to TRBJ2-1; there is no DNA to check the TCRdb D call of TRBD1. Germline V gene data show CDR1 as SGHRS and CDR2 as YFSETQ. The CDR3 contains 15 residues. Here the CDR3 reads CASSFGTGGRDEQFF.

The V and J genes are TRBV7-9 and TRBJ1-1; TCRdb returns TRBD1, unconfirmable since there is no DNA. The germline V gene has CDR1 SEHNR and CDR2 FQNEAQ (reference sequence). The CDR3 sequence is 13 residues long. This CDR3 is CASSFVRGTEAFF.

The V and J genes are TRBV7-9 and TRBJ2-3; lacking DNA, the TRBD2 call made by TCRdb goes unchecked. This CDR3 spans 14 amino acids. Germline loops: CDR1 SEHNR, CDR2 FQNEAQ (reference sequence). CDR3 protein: CASSLDGGADTQYF.

CDR3 loop: CASSLTGRTQYF. The chain has TRBV28 and TRBJ2-5. CDR1 and CDR2 (germline): MDHEN, SYDVKM. This CDR3 spans 12 amino acids. The full variable domain, rest sourced from reference TRBV28 and TRBJ2-5, is DVKVTQSSRYLVKRTGEKVFLECVQDMDHENMFWYRQDPGLGLRLIYFSYDVKMKEKGDIPEGYSVSREKKERFSLILESASTNQTSMYLCASSLTGRTQYFGPGTRLLVL.

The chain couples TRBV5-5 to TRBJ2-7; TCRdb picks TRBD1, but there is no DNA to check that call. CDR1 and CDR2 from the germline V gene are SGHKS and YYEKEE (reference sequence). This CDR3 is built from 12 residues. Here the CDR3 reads CASSFSGNEQYF.

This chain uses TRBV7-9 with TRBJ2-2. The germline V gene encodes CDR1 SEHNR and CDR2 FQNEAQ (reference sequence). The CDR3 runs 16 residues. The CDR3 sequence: CASSPRWGPNTGELFF.

CDR3 amino acids: CAISEPSPNTGELFF. The V gene is TRBV10-3, the J gene TRBJ2-2; lacking DNA, the TRBD2 call made by TCRdb goes unchecked. Germline V gene sequence: CDR1 ENHRY, CDR2 SYGVKD. The CDR3 is made up of 15 amino acids.

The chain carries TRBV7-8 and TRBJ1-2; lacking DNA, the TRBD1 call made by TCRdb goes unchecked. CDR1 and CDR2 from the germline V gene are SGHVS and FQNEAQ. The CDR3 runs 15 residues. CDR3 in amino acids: CASSLDPGGFYGYTF.

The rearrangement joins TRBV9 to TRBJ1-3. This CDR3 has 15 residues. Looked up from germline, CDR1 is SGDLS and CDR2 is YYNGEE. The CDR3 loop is CASSVENLSGNTIYF.

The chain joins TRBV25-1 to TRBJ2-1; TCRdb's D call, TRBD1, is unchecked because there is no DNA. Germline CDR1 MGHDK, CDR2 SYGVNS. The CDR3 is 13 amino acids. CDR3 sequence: CASRLSGGHEQFF.

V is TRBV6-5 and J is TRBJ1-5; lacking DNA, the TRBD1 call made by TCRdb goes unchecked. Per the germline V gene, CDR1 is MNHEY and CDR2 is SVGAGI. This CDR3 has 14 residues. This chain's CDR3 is CASSGQGPDPAQHF.

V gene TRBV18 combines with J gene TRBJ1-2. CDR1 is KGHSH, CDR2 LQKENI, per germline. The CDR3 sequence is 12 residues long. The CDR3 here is CASSPTAAGYTF.

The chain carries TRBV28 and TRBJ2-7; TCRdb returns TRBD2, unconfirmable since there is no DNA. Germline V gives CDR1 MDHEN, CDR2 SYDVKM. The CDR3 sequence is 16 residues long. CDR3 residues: CASSSNRLAGGYEQYF. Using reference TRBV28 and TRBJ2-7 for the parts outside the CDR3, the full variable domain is DVKVTQSSRYLVKRTGEKVFLECVQDMDHENMFWYRQDPGLGLRLIYFSYDVKMKEKGDIPEGYSVSREKKERFSLILESASTNQTSMYLCASSSNRLAGGYEQYFGPGTRLTVT.

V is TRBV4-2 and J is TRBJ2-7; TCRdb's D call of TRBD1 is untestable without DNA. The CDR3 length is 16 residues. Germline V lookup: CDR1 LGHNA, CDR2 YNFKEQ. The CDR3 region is CASSQAPGQGAWEQYF.

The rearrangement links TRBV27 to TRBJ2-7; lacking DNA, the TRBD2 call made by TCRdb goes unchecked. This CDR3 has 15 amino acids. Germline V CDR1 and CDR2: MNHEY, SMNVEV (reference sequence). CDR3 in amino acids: CASSSRGWRGNEQYF.

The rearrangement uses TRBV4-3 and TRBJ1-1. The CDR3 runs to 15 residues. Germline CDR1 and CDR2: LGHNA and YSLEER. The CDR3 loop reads CASSPGGGAHTEAFF.

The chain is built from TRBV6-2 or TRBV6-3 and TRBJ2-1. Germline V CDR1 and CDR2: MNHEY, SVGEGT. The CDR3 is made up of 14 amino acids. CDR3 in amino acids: CASRTRGSYNEQFF.

The chain's CDR3 is CASSRDPGDEQYF. V and J are TRBV19 and TRBJ2-7; the D gene TCRdb calls, TRBD1, cannot be checked with no DNA. The CDR3 consists of 13 residues. Germline CDR1 and CDR2: LNHDA and SQIVND (reference sequence).

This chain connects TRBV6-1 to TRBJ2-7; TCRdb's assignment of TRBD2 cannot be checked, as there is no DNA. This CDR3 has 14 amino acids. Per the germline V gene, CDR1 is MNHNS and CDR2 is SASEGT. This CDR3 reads CASSPAGPPYEQYF.

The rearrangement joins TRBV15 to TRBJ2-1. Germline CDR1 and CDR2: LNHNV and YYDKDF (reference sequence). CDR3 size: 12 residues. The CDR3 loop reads CATSRIKNEQFF.

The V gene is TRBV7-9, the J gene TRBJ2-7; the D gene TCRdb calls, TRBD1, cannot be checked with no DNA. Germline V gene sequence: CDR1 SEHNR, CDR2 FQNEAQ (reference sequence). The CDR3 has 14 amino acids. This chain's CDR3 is CASSFGGPSYEQYF.

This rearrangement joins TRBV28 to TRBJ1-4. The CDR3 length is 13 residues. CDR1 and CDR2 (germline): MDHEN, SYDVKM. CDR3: CASSFGPAQGLFF.

The CDR3 reads CASSLQVFYGYTF. The chain is built from TRBV12-3 or TRBV12-4 and TRBJ1-2. This CDR3 is built from 13 residues.

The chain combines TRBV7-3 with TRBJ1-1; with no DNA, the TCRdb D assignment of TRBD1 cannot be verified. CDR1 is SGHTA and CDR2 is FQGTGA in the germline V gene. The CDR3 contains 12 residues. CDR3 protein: CASSFGTTEAFF.